Below, one T cell receptor (beta chain) is given with its context. What it binds is not known. V was cut by 8 bases and J by 2 bases, with 12 bases left in between. The germline V gene has CDR1 SGHTA and CDR2 FQGNSA. CDR3 size: 13 residues. The source of the sample is a study of blood T cells in healthy people across ages. Study observations and caveats: Roughly linearly, TCR beta diversity per million T cells fell as age increased. Samples with more naive T cells showed higher observed beta diversity.

Each donor supplied roughly 9.1 milliliters of peripheral blood. Primed by a sample-barcoded 5' primer and a J-beta primer mix, a second PCR proceeded for 7 to 11 cycles. TCRdb reanalysed the 5' RACE reads using MiXCR and keeps one entry per CDR3 protein. Counted here are about 1.8 million distinct CDR3 sequences, about 50% occurring once; the ten biggest clones make up more than 2%. Sequenced input: blood. The V gene is TRBV7-2, the J gene TRBJ2-5, with TRBD1 as a possible D gene (6 bases). The sequence derives from a woman aged 40 to 49 in good health. CDR3 bases: TGTGCCAGCGAGAGGGGGAGACAAGAGACCCAGTACTTC. This codes for CASERGRQETQYF. Full variable domain (outside the CDR3, taken from reference TRBV7-2 and TRBJ2-5): GAGVSQSPSNKVTEKGKDVELRCDPISGHTALYWYRQSLGQGLEFLIYFQGNSAPDKSGLPSDRFSAERTGGSVSTLTIQRTQQEDSAVYLCASERGRQETQYFGPGTRLLVL.